The T cell receptor beta chain under discussion was sequenced for a study of early stage breast cancer tumors. Germline values: CDR1 GTSNPN, CDR2 SVGIG (reference sequence). Trimming removed 4 bases at V and 10 bases at J, with 9 bases between. The length of the CDR3 is 10 residues. Assay: immunoSEQ multiplex PCR; the TCRdb copy retains only in-frame clones and omits some. The data hold 8,000 to 9,500 clones, with around three quarters observed a single time. The clonotype was recovered from a person aged 55 to 70 with breast cancer. Sequencing was carried out using normal breast tissue next to the tumor. The chain joins TRBV30 to TRBJ2-3, with D maybe TRBD2 (5 bases). The CDR3 DNA sequence: TGTGCCTGGAAGTCGGAGGCGCAGTATTTT. Its protein product is CAWKSEAQYF. Full variable domain (rest looked up from reference TRBV30 and TRBJ2-3): SQTIHQWPATLVQPVGSPLSLECTVEGTSNPNLYWYRQAAGRGLQLLFYSVGIGQISSEVPQNLSASRPQDRQFILSSKKLLLSDSGFYLCAWKSEAQYFGPGTRLTVL.